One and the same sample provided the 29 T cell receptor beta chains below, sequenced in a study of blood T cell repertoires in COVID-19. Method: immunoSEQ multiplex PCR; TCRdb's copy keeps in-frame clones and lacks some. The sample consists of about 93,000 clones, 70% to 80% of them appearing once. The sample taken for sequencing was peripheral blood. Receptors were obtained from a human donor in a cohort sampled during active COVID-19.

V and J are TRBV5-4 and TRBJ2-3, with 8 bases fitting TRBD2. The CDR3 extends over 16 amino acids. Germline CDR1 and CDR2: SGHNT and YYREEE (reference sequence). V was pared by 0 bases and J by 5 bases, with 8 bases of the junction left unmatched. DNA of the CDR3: TGTGCCAGCAGCTTGGGGACTAGCCCTACAGGAGATACGCAGTATTTT. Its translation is CASSLGTSPTGDTQYF.

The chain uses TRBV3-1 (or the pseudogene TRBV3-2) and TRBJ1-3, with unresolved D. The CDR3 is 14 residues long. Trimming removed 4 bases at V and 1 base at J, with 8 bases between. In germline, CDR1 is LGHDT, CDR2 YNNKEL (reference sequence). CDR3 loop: CASSLQVSGNTIYF. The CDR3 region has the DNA TGTGCCAGCAGCCTCCAGGTATCTGGAAACACCATATATTTT.

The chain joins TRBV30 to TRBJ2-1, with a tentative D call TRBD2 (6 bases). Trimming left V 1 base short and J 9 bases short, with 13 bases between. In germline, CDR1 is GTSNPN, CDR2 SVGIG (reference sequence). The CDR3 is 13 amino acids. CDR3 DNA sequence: TGTGCCTGGAGTGGGAGTTCAGCGGGTGAGCAGTTCTTC. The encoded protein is CAWSGSSAGEQFF.

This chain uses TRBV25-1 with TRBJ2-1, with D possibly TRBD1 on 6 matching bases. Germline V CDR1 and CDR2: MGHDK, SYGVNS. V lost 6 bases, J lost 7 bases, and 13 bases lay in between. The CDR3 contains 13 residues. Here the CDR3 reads CASRQTGSNEQFF. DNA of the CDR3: TGTGCCAGCAGGCAGACAGGCTCAAATGAGCAGTTCTTC.

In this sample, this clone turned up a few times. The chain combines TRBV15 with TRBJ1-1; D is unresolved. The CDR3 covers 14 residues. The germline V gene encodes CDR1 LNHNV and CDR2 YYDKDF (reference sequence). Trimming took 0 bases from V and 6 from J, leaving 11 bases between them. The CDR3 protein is CATSRDFGRSEAFF. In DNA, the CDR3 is TGTGCCACCAGCAGAGATTTTGGGCGATCTGAAGCTTTCTTT.

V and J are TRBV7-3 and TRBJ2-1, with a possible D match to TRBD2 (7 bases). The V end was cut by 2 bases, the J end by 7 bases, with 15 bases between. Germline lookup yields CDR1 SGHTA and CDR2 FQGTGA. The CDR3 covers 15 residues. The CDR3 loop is CASSLAGAARNEQFF. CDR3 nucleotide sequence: TGTGCCAGCAGCTTAGCGGGGGCCGCTAGGAATGAGCAGTTCTTC.

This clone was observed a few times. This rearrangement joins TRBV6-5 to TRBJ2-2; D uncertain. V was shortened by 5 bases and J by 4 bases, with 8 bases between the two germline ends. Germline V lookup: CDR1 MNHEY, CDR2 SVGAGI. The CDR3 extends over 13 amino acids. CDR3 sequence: CASSTEFTGELFF. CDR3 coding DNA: TGTGCCAGCAGTACAGAATTCACCGGGGAGCTGTTTTTT.

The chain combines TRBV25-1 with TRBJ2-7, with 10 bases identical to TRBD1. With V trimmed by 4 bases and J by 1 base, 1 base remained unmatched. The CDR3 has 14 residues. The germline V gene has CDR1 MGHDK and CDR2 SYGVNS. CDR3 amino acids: CASSGTGGSYEQYF. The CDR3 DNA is TGTGCCAGCAGTGGGACAGGGGGTTCCTACGAGCAGTACTTC.

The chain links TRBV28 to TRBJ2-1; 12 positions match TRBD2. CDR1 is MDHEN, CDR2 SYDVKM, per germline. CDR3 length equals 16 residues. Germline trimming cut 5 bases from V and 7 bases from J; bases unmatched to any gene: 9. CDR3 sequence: CASSPILAGGVNEQFF. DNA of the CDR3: TGTGCCAGCAGTCCTATACTAGCGGGAGGCGTTAATGAGCAGTTCTTC.

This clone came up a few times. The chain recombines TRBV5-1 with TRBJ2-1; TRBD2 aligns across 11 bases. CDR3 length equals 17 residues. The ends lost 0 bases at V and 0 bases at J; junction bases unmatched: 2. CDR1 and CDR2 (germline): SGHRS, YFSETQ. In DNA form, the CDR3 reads TGCGCCAGCAGCTTGGAGGGACTAGCGGCCTCCTACAATGAGCAGTTCTTC. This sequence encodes CASSLEGLAASYNEQFF.

The CDR3 DNA is TGCGCCAGCGGCGGGACCCTTTCCGAGCAGTACTTC. As protein: CASGGTLSEQYF. The rearrangement joins TRBV5-1 to TRBJ2-7, with D perhaps matching TRBD2 (6 bases). Trimming removed 7 bases at V and 6 bases at J, with 14 bases between. CDR3 length: 12 amino acids. CDR1 SGHRS and CDR2 YFSETQ come from the germline V gene.

CDR3 sequence (DNA): TGCGCCAGCAGCTCAGGGGACAGGGGGACCGGGGAGCTGTTTTTT. Translating gives CASSSGDRGTGELFF. The chain joins TRBV5-1 to TRBJ2-2; 11 bases match TRBD1. Per the germline V gene, CDR1 is SGHRS and CDR2 is YFSETQ. The CDR3 loop spans 15 amino acids. Trimming cost V 3 bases and J 5 bases; bases outside gene matches: 3.

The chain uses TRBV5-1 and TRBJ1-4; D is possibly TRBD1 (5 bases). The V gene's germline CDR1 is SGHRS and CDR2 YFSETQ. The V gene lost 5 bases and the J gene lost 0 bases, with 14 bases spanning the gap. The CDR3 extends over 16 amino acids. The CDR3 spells CASRHADRTTNEKLFF. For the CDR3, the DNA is TGCGCCAGCAGGCATGCCGACAGAACAACTAATGAAAAACTGTTTTTT.

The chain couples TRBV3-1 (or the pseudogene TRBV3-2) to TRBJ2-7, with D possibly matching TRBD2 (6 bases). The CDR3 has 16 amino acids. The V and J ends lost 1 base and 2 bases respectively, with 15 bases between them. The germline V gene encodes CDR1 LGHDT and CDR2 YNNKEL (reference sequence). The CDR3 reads CASSQGPWGGPYEQYF. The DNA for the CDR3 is TGTGCCAGCAGCCAAGGACCTTGGGGAGGTCCCTACGAGCAGTACTTC.

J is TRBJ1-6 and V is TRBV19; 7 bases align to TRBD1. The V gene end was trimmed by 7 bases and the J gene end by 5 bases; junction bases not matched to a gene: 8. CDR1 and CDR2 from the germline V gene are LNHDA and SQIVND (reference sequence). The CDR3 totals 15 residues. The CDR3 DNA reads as TGTGCCAGTACCCCCCGAGGACAGGATAATTCACCCCTCCACTTT. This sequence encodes CASTPRGQDNSPLHF.

The CDR3 reads CASSLSSAGGPNEQFF. As DNA, the CDR3 is TGTGCCAGCAGCTTGTCCTCGGCGGGAGGGCCTAATGAGCAGTTCTTC. The chain is built from TRBV7-2 and TRBJ2-1; 9 bases are shared with TRBD2. Looked up from germline, CDR1 is SGHTA and CDR2 is FQGNSA. Trimming cost V 3 bases and J 7 bases; bases outside gene matches: 10. The length of the CDR3 is 16 residues.

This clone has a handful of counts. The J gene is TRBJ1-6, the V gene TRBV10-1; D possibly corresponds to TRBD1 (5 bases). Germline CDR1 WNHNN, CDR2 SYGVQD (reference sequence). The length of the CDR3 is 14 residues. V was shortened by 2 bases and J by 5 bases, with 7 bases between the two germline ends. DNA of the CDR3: TGCGCCAGCAGTGAGGCAGGGAATAATTCACCCCTCCACTTT. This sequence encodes CASSEAGNNSPLHF.

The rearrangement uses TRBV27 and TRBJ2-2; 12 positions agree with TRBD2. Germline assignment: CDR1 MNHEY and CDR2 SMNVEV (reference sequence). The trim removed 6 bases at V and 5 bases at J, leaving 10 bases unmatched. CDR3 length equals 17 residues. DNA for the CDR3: TGTGCCAGCAGGCTGACTAGCGGGAGATTATATACCGGGGAGCTGTTTTTT. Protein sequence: CASRLTSGRLYTGELFF.

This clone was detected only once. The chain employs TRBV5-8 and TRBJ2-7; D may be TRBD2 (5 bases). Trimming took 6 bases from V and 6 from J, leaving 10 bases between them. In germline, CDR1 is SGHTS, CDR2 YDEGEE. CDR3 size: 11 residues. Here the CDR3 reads CASNSGFEQYF. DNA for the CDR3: TGTGCCAGCAACTCGGGGTTCGAGCAGTACTTC. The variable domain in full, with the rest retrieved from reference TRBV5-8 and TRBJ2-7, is EAGVTQSPTHLIKTRGQQATLRCSPISGHTSVYWYQQALGLGLQFLLWYDEGEERNRGNFPPRFSGRQFPNYSSELNVNALELEDSALYLCASNSGFEQYFGPGTRLTVT.

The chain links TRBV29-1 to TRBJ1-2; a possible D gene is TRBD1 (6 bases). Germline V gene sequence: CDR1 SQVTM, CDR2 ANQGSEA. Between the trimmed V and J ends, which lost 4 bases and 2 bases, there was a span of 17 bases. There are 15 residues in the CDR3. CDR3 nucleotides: TGCAGCGTTGTAGAGGACAGTAAAACCAACTATGGCTACACCTTC. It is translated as CSVVEDSKTNYGYTF.

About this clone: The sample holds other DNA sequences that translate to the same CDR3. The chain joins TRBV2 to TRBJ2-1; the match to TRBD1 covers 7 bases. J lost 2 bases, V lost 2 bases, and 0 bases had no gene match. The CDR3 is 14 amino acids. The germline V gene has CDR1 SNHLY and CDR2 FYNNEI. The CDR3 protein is CASSEQGAYNEQFF. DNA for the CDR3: TGTGCCAGCAGTGAACAGGGGGCCTACAATGAGCAGTTCTTC.

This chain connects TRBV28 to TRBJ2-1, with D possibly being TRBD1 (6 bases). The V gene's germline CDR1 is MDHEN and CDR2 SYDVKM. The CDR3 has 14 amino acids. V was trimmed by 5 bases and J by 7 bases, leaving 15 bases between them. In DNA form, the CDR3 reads TGTGCCAGCAGTACAGGGAACACTCGGAATGAGCAGTTCTTC. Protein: CASSTGNTRNEQFF.

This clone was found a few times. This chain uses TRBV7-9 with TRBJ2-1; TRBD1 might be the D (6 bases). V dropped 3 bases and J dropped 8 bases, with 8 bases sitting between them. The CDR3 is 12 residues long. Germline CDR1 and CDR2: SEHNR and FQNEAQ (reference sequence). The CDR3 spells CASSFQGHEQFF. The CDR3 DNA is TGTGCCAGCAGCTTCCAGGGGCATGAGCAGTTCTTC.

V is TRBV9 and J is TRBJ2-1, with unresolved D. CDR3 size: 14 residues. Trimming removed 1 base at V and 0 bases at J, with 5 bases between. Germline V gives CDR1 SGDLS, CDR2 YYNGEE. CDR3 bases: TGTGCCAGCAGCGTACTTAGCTCCTACAATGAGCAGTTCTTC. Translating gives CASSVLSSYNEQFF.

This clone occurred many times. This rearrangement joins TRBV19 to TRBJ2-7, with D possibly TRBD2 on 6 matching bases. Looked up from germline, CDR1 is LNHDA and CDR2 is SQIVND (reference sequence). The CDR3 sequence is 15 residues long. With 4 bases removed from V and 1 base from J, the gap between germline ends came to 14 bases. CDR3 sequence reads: CASSKAGTVSYEQYF. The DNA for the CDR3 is TGTGCCAGTAGTAAGGCCGGGACTGTTTCCTACGAGCAGTACTTC.

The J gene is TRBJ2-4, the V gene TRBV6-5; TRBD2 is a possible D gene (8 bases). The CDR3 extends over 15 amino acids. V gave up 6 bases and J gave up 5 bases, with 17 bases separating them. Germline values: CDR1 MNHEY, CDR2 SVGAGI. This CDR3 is CASSPRGRGENIQYF. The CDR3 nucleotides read TGTGCCAGCAGCCCAAGGGGGCGGGGGGAAAACATTCAGTACTTC.

Here the CDR3 reads CAISDPGLAGGRGETQYF. In nucleotides, the CDR3 is TGTGCCATCAGCGATCCGGGACTAGCGGGGGGACGGGGAGAGACCCAGTACTTC. The V and J genes are TRBV10-3 and TRBJ2-5; 15 bases align to TRBD2. Unmatched junction bases numbered 12, after V lost 6 bases and J lost 4 bases. This CDR3 is 18 amino acids long. The germline V gene encodes CDR1 ENHRY and CDR2 SYGVKD.

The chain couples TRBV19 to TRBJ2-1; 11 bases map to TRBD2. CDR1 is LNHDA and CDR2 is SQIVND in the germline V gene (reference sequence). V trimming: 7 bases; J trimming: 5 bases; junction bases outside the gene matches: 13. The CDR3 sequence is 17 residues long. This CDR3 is CASIPLAGGPSDNEQFF. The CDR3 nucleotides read TGTGCCAGTATTCCCCTAGCGGGAGGACCTTCAGACAATGAGCAGTTCTTC. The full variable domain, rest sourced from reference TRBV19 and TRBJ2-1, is DGGITQSPKYLFRKEGQNVTLSCEQNLNHDAMYWYRQDPGQGLRLIYYSQIVNDFQKGDIAEGYSVSREKKESFPLTVTSAQKNPTAFYLCASIPLAGGPSDNEQFFGPGTRLTVL.

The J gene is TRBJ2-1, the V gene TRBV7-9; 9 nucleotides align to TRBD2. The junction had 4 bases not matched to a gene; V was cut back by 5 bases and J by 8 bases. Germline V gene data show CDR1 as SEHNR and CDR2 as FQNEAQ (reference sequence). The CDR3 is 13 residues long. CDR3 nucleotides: TGTGCCAGCAGCCTCGGCGGGAGGGATGAGCAGTTCTTC. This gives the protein CASSLGGRDEQFF.